The 6 T cell receptor beta chains in this list originate from one sample, sequenced in a study of cytomegalovirus exposure and HLA in healthy donors. Primers for the PCR totalled 60 Vbeta and 13 Jbeta. Assay used: immunoSEQ multiplex PCR; TCRdb lists only in-frame clones, some missing. The sample has around 200,000 clones; 60% to 80% are singletons. The material sequenced was PBMCs. These receptors all stem from a male donor in good health and CMV-seronegative.

CDR3 coding DNA: TGCGCCAGCAGCTTGGTCCCGACTAGCGGGAGGGCCGGGCAGTACTTC. Translating gives CASSLVPTSGRAGQYF. The J gene is TRBJ2-7, the V gene TRBV5-1, with TRBD2 identical over 14 bases. J lost 9 bases, V lost 0 bases, and 8 bases had no gene match. CDR1 is SGHRS, CDR2 YFSETQ, per germline. The CDR3 consists of 16 residues.

The chain is built from TRBV13 and TRBJ2-5; 8 bases line up with TRBD2. TRBJ2-7 explains the end of the DNA better; the J call may be wrong. Germline values: CDR1 PRHDT, CDR2 FYEKMQ (reference sequence). This CDR3 comprises 14 residues. The CDR3 loop is CASSLTGTSYEQYF. The CDR3 nucleotides read TGTGCCAGCAGCTTAACCGGGACTAGCTACGAGCAGTACTTC.

The chain recombines TRBV14 with TRBJ1-4; D is perhaps TRBD1 (6 bases). Germline loops: CDR1 SGHDN, CDR2 FVKESK. The length of the CDR3 is 15 residues. V shed 4 bases and J shed 2 bases, with 11 bases lying between them. This CDR3 reads CASSRTGMTNEKLFF. The CDR3 nucleotides read TGTGCCAGCAGCCGAACAGGGATGACTAATGAAAAACTGTTTTTT. The full variable domain, with the rest looked up from reference TRBV14 and TRBJ1-4, is EAGVTQFPSHSVIEKGQTVTLRCDPISGHDNLYWYRRVMGKEIKFLLHFVKESKQDESGMPNNRFLAERTGGTYSTLKVQPAELEDSGVYFCASSRTGMTNEKLFFGSGTQLSVL.

This chain uses TRBV7-8 with TRBJ1-2, with a possible D match to TRBD1 (6 bases). The V end lost 3 bases, the J end lost 2 bases, and 16 bases lay between the germline ends. The length of the CDR3 is 16 residues. Germline loops: CDR1 SGHVS, CDR2 FQNEAQ. The CDR3 DNA is TGTGCCAGCAGCTTGCGGACAGTGATGTCCAACTATGGCTACACCTTC. It specifies CASSLRTVMSNYGYTF.

This sequence joins TRBV7-3 and TRBJ1-2, with D tentatively TRBD1 (6 bases). Trimming took off 4 bases at V and 6 bases at J, with 12 bases between the two ends. The CDR3 totals 13 residues. In germline, CDR1 is SGHTA, CDR2 FQGTGA. This CDR3 reads CASSSTGMNGYTF. Written as DNA, the CDR3 is TGTGCCAGCAGCTCCACAGGGATGAATGGCTACACCTTC.

The chain combines TRBV27 with TRBJ1-1; 7 bases fit TRBD1. Germline CDR1 MNHEY, CDR2 SMNVEV (reference sequence). Germline trimming cut 4 bases from V and 1 base from J; bases unmatched to any gene: 6. This CDR3 contains 15 residues. CDR3 residues: CASSSYTGANTEAFF. In nucleotides, the CDR3 is TGTGCCAGCAGTTCCTATACAGGGGCGAACACTGAAGCTTTCTTT.